The entry that follows covers one T cell receptor (beta chain) sequence. The data derive from a study of T-cell reconstitution after alpha-beta-depleted transplantation in children. Trimming at V came to 4 bases and at J to 6 bases, leaving 11 bases not matched to a gene. The germline gives CDR1 LGHNA, CDR2 YNFKEQ. CDR3 length equals 15 residues. Researchers prepared the TCRbeta library using unique molecular identifiers, the study reports. TCRdb re-analysed the PCR reads in MiXCR, keeping a single row per CDR3 protein. The data hold 300,000 to 400,000 distinct CDR3 sequences, with under 20% observed a single time.

The V call is TRBV4-2, the J call TRBJ2-7, with 8 nucleotides matching TRBD2. This specimen was PBMCs, mostly from graft donor cells, taken 360 days after TCRalphabeta/CD19-depleted stem cell transplant. The sequence was collected from a male patient aged 2 to 9 who had a stem cell transplant for acute lymphoblastic leukemia, so the T cells may come from the graft donor. In DNA form, the CDR3 reads TGTGCCAGCAGCCCTGCCGGGACTAGGGTCTCCGAGCAGTACTTC. Its protein product is CASSPAGTRVSEQYF.